This T cell receptor beta chain was documented in a study of blood T cell repertoires in COVID-19. Across the study: COVID-19 samples, acute and convalescent, were from the United States, Italy and Spain.

CDR1 PRHDT and CDR2 FYEKMQ come from the germline V gene (reference sequence). CDR3 length: 15 residues. The V end was cut by 5 bases, the J end by 10 bases, with 21 bases between. The method was immunoSEQ multiplex PCR; TCRdb's version includes in-frame clones alone and lacks a portion of them. The sample has over 250,000 clones, roughly 85% seen once. The chain is built from TRBV13 and TRBJ2-1; D possibly corresponds to TRBD2 (8 bases). This clonotype was sampled from a human donor in a cohort sampled during active COVID-19. What was sequenced was peripheral blood. The CDR3 loop reads CASSPNERETGEQFF. DNA of the CDR3: TGTGCCAGCAGCCCTAACGAGCGGGAGACAGGGGAGCAGTTCTTC.